This T cell receptor (beta chain) is from a study of human T cells and chemical hapten exposure. The time point here: patch test 1, 2 weeks after DPC sensitization. The treatment: therapeutic diphenylcyclopropenone sensitization with weekly scalp DPC. Non-pregnant alopecia patients aged 18 to 70, suitable for DPC therapy. Authors' methods: Samples ranged from about 23,224 to 690,600 TCRs, with a median of 95,638. MiXCR was run by TCRdb on the RACE reads, yielding one entry per CDR3 protein. The V and J calls were determined by TCRdb, not by the authors. The sample includes about 99,000 distinct CDR3 sequences, about an eighth of them seen just once. Many counts were recorded for this clonotype. Relative to the germline gene, one junction end is altered; a read error may explain this. This sequence originates from a woman aged 35 to 49 with alopecia areata. Some clones in this sample may be carry-over from other donors' samples. The sample in question was whole blood, obtained in connection with sensitization to the hapten diphenylcyclopropenone (DPC).

As DNA, the CDR3 is TGTGCTAGCAGCTTAAACGACAGGTCCTCCTACGAGCAGTACTTC. This gives the protein CASSLNDRSSYEQYF. This rearrangement joins TRBV7-7 to TRBJ2-7, with D possibly TRBD1 on 6 matching bases. The germline V gene has CDR1 SSHAT and CDR2 FNYEAQ (reference sequence). This CDR3 is built from 15 residues.